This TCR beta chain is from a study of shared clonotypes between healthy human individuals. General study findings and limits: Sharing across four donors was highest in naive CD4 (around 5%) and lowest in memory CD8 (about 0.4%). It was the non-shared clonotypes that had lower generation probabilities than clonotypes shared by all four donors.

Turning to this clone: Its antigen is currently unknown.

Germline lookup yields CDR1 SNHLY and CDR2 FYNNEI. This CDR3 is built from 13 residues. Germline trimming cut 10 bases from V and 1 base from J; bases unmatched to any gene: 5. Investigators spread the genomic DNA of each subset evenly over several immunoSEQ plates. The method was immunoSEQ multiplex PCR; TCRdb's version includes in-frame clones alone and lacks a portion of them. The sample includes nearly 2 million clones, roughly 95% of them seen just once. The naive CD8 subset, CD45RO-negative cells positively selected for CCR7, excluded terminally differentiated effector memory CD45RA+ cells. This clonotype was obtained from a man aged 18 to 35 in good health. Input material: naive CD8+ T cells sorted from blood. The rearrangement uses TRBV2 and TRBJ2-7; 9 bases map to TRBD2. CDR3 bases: TGTGCCACCCTCGGACTAGCGTCCTACGAGCAGTACTTC. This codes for CATLGLASYEQYF.